This TCR beta chain came from a study of tissue T cells after allogeneic stem cell transplantation. Overall study findings and caveats: Only a limited share of tissue TCRs appeared in blood or spleen. The patient cohort was small and clinically heterogeneous, with limited sampling depth. TCR repertoires tracked anatomic similarity, regardless of disease or transplant status. The study did not identify alloreactive or antigen-specific tissue TCRs, and some clones might be persisting host cells.

Comments on this clone: The antigen is unknown. Germline and genes here are mouse. The read comes to an end 1 residue before the CDR3 does, leaving the germline J gene to fill in the end.

CDR3 length equals 13 residues. Germline loops: CDR1 SGHSN, CDR2 HYEKVE. Unmatched junction bases numbered 2, after V lost 4 bases and J lost 6 bases. The repertoire was sequenced with immunoSEQ multiplex PCR; TCRdb's copy has only in-frame clones and lacks some. Among 5,500 to 8,500 clones, about 50% were seen once, and the ten largest hold 3.8%. Time point indicated: mouse harvest day 7 after allogeneic transplant. The graft held 10^6 splenic CD5+ T cells and 10^7 T-cell-depleted bone marrow cells. This rearrangement joins TRBV12-1 to TRBJ2-1; 10 positions match TRBD2. The sample was gut tissue. The TCR comes from a female BALB/c mouse given C57BL/6 T cells with graft-versus-host disease after an allogeneic hematopoietic cell transplant. CDR3 in amino acids: CASSRDWGAEQFF. The covered CDR3 bases are TGTGCCAGCTCCAGGGACTGGGGTGCTGAGCAGTTC.